This T cell receptor (beta chain) was recovered during a study of neurological immune-mediated disorders. Study outcomes and limitations: Because no CDR3 amino acid sequences were shared across subjects by expanded clones, private repertoires were suggested in all groups. One related-CDR3 cluster, identified by phylogenetic grouping, held the repertoires of 18 of 34 multiple sclerosis patients and was a possible signature.

Germline assignment: CDR1 LGHNA and CDR2 YSLEER. The CDR3 length is 16 residues. Trimming left V 0 bases short and J 5 bases short, with 16 bases between. This clonotype appeared many times. Its matching antigen is unknown. With 10-nucleotide random UMIs included, cDNA was synthesized by 5'RACE. Over 170 million TCR-beta sequences, together covering 15-18 subjects, were produced by every individual sequencing run that was carried out. Each CDR3 protein gets one entry after TCRdb re-called the 5' RACE reads with MiXCR. The sample carries 70,000 or so distinct CDR3 sequences, 2.5% to 4% recorded once. The V gene is TRBV4-3, the J gene TRBJ1-2; TRBD1 is a possible D gene (5 bases). The source material was PBMCs. The TCR originated in a woman aged 45-65 years with multiple sclerosis. CDR3 nucleotides: TGCGCCAGCAGCCAAGAATGGGGCAGGGTAAAGTATGGCTACACCTTC. It is translated as CASSQEWGRVKYGYTF.